A selection of T cell receptor beta chains follows, all from one sample in a study of T-cell reconstitution after alpha-beta-depleted transplantation in children. One entry per CDR3 protein results from TCRdb running MiXCR on the PCR reads. The repertoire holds more than 400,000 distinct CDR3 sequences, with about 45% as singletons. This material consisted of PBMCs, taken before TCRalphabeta/CD19-depleted stem cell transplant. These receptor sequences come from a girl under 10 years old with aplastic anemia, due to receive a stem cell transplant. Both conserved end residues are part of each CDR3. Each record gives: clone size, J gene, V gene, D gene, CDR3 protein, CDR3 DNA. D genes are given only for firm matches. Size is stated for part of the rows, as once, few or many counts, or as a class when the clone is expanded.

size: NA
J: TRBJ1-1
V: TRBV19
D: NA
CDR3: CASSSLGHKNTEAFF
DNA: TGTGCCAGTAGTTCGTTGGGACACAAGAACACTGAAGCTTTCTTT

size: NA
J: TRBJ2-2
V: TRBV7-9
D: NA
CDR3: CASSEGSNTGELFF
DNA: TGTGCCAGCAGCGAAGGGTCGAACACCGGGGAGCTGTTTTTT

size: few
J: TRBJ2-7
V: TRBV18
D: TRBD2
CDR3: CASSPEGLAGDYEQYF
DNA: TGTGCCAGCTCACCAGAGGGACTAGCGGGAGACTACGAGCAGTACTTC

size: many
J: TRBJ1-2
V: TRBV6-5
D: TRBD1
CDR3: CASSYSMGQGYGYTF
DNA: TGTGCCAGCAGTTACTCGATGGGACAGGGGTACGGCTACACCTTC

size: many
J: TRBJ1-2
V: TRBV12-3/TRBV12-4
D: NA
CDR3: CASSRGPYGYTF
DNA: TGTGCCAGCAGCCGAGGGCCCTATGGCTACACCTTC

size: NA
J: TRBJ2-3
V: TRBV10-3
D: TRBD2
CDR3: CAISESRWGLADWPSSTDTQYF
DNA: TGTGCCATCAGTGAGTCCCGGTGGGGACTAGCGGACTGGCCCTCTAGCACAGATACGCAGTATTTT

size: few
J: TRBJ2-7
V: TRBV6-1
D: NA
CDR3: CASRKTGPGAYEQYF
DNA: TGTGCCAGCAGGAAGACAGGGCCGGGAGCCTACGAGCAGTACTTC

size: few
J: TRBJ2-5
V: TRBV5-1
D: TRBD1
CDR3: CASSSGQGGQETQYF
DNA: TGCGCCAGCAGCTCGGGACAGGGGGGCCAAGAGACCCAGTACTTC

size: many
J: TRBJ2-5
V: TRBV20-1
D: TRBD2
CDR3: CSAMGLADQETQYF
DNA: TGCAGTGCTATGGGACTAGCGGACCAAGAGACCCAGTACTTC

size: NA
J: TRBJ2-2
V: TRBV20-1
D: NA
CDR3: CSARQDSTGELFF
DNA: TGCAGTGCTAGACAGGACAGCACCGGGGAGCTGTTTTTT

size: NA
J: TRBJ1-1
V: TRBV7-6
D: NA
CDR3: CASSPTRGRVNTEAFF
DNA: TGTGCCAGCAGCCCCACCCGGGGGCGGGTGAACACTGAAGCTTTCTTT

size: few
J: TRBJ2-7
V: TRBV7-9
D: NA
CDR3: CASSFGDEPEQYF
DNA: TGTGCCAGCAGCTTTGGGGATGAGCCCGAGCAGTACTTC

size: NA
J: TRBJ1-2
V: TRBV29-1
D: TRBD1
CDR3: CSVERLPRGPPNYGYTF
DNA: TGCAGCGTTGAACGGCTCCCGAGGGGGCCGCCTAACTATGGCTACACCTTC

size: many
J: TRBJ2-5
V: TRBV12-3/TRBV12-4
D: TRBD1
CDR3: CASSTGTGRLLKTQYF
DNA: TGTGCCAGCAGTACCGGGACAGGGAGACTTTTAAAGACCCAGTACTTC

size: NA
J: TRBJ1-6
V: TRBV9
D: NA
CDR3: CASSEALGSPLHF
DNA: TGTGCCAGCAGCGAGGCCCTCGGGTCACCCCTCCACTTT

size: NA
J: TRBJ2-1
V: TRBV24-1
D: TRBD2
CDR3: CATSVTSGRSYNEQFF
DNA: TGTGCCACCAGTGTCACTAGCGGGAGATCCTACAATGAGCAGTTCTTC

size: NA
J: TRBJ2-3
V: TRBV20-1
D: NA
CDR3: CSARDIVDTQYF
DNA: TGCAGTGCTAGAGATATCGTAGATACGCAGTATTTT

size: NA
J: TRBJ2-1
V: TRBV29-1
D: TRBD2
CDR3: CSVRTSGRANNEQFF
DNA: TGCAGCGTTCGTACTAGCGGGAGGGCCAATAATGAGCAGTTCTTC

size: NA
J: TRBJ2-5
V: TRBV5-1
D: NA
CDR3: CASSDGGAETQYF
DNA: TGCGCCAGCAGCGACGGAGGGGCAGAGACCCAGTACTTC